This T cell receptor beta chain was recovered during a study of T cell repertoires in cytomegalovirus infection. Study background: CMV epitopes, recently identified HLA-C-restricted and well-studied HLA-B-restricted, were used. Public TCR beta signature analysis indicated the presence of both CMV infection and matching HLA type.

The study, taken as a whole, reports: Clonotype analysis showed dominance of the ex vivo response by HLA-C-restricted CMV-specific TCR beta clonotypes. Identification of carriers of CMV plus the relevant HLA was performed using cumulative public TCR beta family frequency.

Using its own MiXCR run on the reads, TCRdb lists one record per CDR3 protein. Among hundreds of thousands of distinct CDR3 sequences listed, approximately 40% were seen once. In the case of this clonotype: Its antigen is unidentified.

The length of the CDR3 is 16 residues. Germline CDR1 reads MNHNS; CDR2 reads SASEGT. V lost 7 bases, J lost 5 bases, and 7 bases stayed unmatched. The TCR sequence derives from a human donor in good health (CMV status not recorded). Some clones in this sample may be carry-over from other donors' samples. Sequenced here: cultured PBMCs, sampled from culture after CMV antigen stimulation. The chain is built from TRBV6-1 and TRBJ2-5; 16 bases fit TRBD2. The CDR3 is CASKGTSGGAPETQYF. Here the CDR3 DNA reads TGTGCCAGCAAAGGGACTAGCGGGGGGGCGCCTGAGACCCAGTACTTC.